This T cell receptor beta chain is from a study of T cell repertoires in cytomegalovirus infection. Study information: It can be stated that public TCR beta signatures indicated CMV infection as well as a matching HLA type.

Findings and caveats of the study: People with CMV and the relevant HLA were identified by cumulative public TCR beta family frequency. Clonotypes of TCR beta that were HLA-C-restricted and CMV-specific dominated the ex vivo response.

To note about this clonotype: Its antigen is unknown.

The germline V and J ends were trimmed by 7 bases and 4 bases, with 11 bases remaining between them. CDR3 length equals 13 residues. CDR1 and CDR2 from the germline V gene are WSHSY and SAAADI. One entry per CDR3 protein, called by TCRdb with MiXCR from the reads. The sample consists of more than 400,000 distinct CDR3 sequences, more than 20% of them appearing once. The sample consisted of PBMCs. The sequence was collected from a human donor in good health (CMV status not recorded). Some clones in this sample may be carry-over from other donors' samples. This chain links TRBV10-2 with TRBJ2-1; D not resolved. The CDR3 loop reads CASTDTVYNEQFF. The CDR3 bases are TGCGCCAGCACCGATACAGTGTACAATGAGCAGTTCTTC.